The 19 T cell receptor beta chains reported below all come from one sample, sequenced in a study of blood T cell repertoires in COVID-19. Generated by immunoSEQ multiplex PCR, the TCRdb table keeps only in-frame clones and is missing some. The table lists tens of thousands of clones, around 84% of them singletons, with just under 25% in the top ten. Sequencing was performed on peripheral blood. All receptors derive from a man in his 60s with acute or convalescent COVID-19.

The chain links TRBV30 to TRBJ1-5, with 9 bases matching TRBD1. V trimming: 1 base; J trimming: 0 bases; junction bases outside the gene matches: 7. CDR1 is GTSNPN and CDR2 is SVGIG in the germline V gene (reference sequence). This CDR3 is 17 amino acids long. CDR3 residues: CAWSADRGENSNQPQHF. The DNA for the CDR3 is TGTGCCTGGAGTGCGGACAGGGGAGAGAATAGCAATCAGCCCCAGCATTTT.

The chain is built from TRBV7-2 and TRBJ1-2; D gene uncertain. The V end was cut by 5 bases, the J end by 7 bases, with 20 bases between. The CDR3 loop spans 15 amino acids. Germline values: CDR1 SGHTA, CDR2 FQGNSA. The CDR3 DNA follows: TGTGCCAGCAGCGGCGGGAGATTCAGGAAATCTGGCTACACCTTC. Residues: CASSGGRFRKSGYTF.

The chain's CDR3 is CASSVGLAGETQYF. The CDR3 DNA follows: TGTGCCAGCAGCGTAGGTCTAGCGGGAGAGACCCAGTACTTC. J is TRBJ2-5 and V is TRBV9; 8 positions match TRBD2. Germline assignment: CDR1 SGDLS and CDR2 YYNGEE. The V and J ends lost 0 bases and 4 bases, in that order; junction bases with no gene match: 2. This CDR3 has 14 amino acids.

The chain employs TRBV2 and TRBJ2-1; no definite D call. The V gene's germline CDR1 is SNHLY and CDR2 FYNNEI. The CDR3 totals 14 residues. The V and J ends lost 8 bases and 1 base respectively, with 12 bases between them. The CDR3 DNA is TGTGCCAGCCTCCAGGATCGATCCTACAATGAGCAGTTCTTC. It yields the protein CASLQDRSYNEQFF.

This clone came up many times. The chain uses TRBV5-6 and TRBJ1-5, with TRBD1 identical over 7 bases. Per the germline V gene, CDR1 is SGHDT and CDR2 is YYEEEE. The ends lost 0 bases at V and 6 bases at J; junction bases unmatched: 9. The CDR3 consists of 16 residues. In DNA, the CDR3 is TGTGCCAGCAGCTTGGGGGCAGGGGGGATTCGTCAGCCCCAGCATTTT. It is translated as CASSLGAGGIRQPQHF.

The rearrangement joins TRBV28 to TRBJ1-6; weak D call: TRBD1 (5 bases). This CDR3 has 15 residues. Deletions cut 11 bases from V and 5 bases from J, with 19 bases between. The germline CDR1 and CDR2 sequences are MDHEN and SYDVKM. CDR3 loop: CASRDWEVDNSPLHF. Written as DNA, the CDR3 is TGTGCCTCCCGGGACTGGGAAGTGGATAATTCACCCCTCCACTTT.

The CDR3 sequence: CASSLEVRSPLHF. CDR3 bases: TGTGCCAGCAGCTTAGAAGTCAGGTCACCCCTCCACTTT. The chain has TRBV7-2 and TRBJ1-6; no clear D gene. The V end was cut by 1 base, the J end by 10 bases, with 8 bases between. The CDR3 extends over 13 amino acids. Germline assignment: CDR1 SGHTA and CDR2 FQGNSA.

This clone was seen only once. The genes are TRBV28 and TRBJ1-2; D possibly corresponds to TRBD1 (6 bases). Trimming removed 4 bases from V and 6 bases from J, with 9 bases in between. Germline V gene sequence: CDR1 MDHEN, CDR2 SYDVKM. This CDR3 has 12 residues. As DNA, the CDR3 is TGTGCCAGCAGTTCCCGGACAGATGGCTACACCTTC. It codes for CASSSRTDGYTF.

This chain joins TRBV27 and TRBJ2-7, with 7 bases lining up with TRBD1. Germline-derived CDR1 and CDR2 are MNHEY and SMNVEV (reference sequence). V lost 5 bases, J lost 6 bases, and 13 bases stayed unmatched. This CDR3 spans 15 amino acids. The CDR3 loop reads CASSTSDRVASEQYF. DNA for the CDR3: TGTGCCAGCAGTACAAGTGACAGGGTAGCAAGCGAGCAGTACTTC.

This clone was observed once. The chain carries TRBV24-1 and TRBJ1-2; D perhaps matches TRBD1 (5 bases). Germline assignment: CDR1 KGHDR and CDR2 SFDVKD. V lost 6 bases, J lost 0 bases, and 10 bases lay in between. The CDR3 spans 14 residues. The CDR3 sequence is CATSPQDANYGYTF. As DNA, the CDR3 is TGTGCCACCAGTCCACAGGATGCTAACTATGGCTACACCTTC.

V is TRBV18 and J is TRBJ1-1; D not resolved. V was clipped by 2 bases and J by 0 bases, with 13 bases between them. The CDR3 runs to 16 residues. The germline V gene has CDR1 KGHSH and CDR2 LQKENI. CDR3 in amino acids: CASSPFLPDMNTEAFF. Here the CDR3 DNA reads TGTGCCAGCTCACCATTTCTCCCCGACATGAACACTGAAGCTTTCTTT.

This chain links TRBV7-2 with TRBJ2-7; 9 nucleotides align to TRBD2. Germline CDR1 SGHTA, CDR2 FQGNSA. Trimming at V came to 6 bases and at J to 3 bases, leaving 6 bases not matched to a gene. There are 14 residues in the CDR3. The CDR3 region is CASRLAGGSYEQYF. The DNA of the CDR3 is TGTGCCAGCAGACTAGCGGGTGGAAGCTACGAGCAGTACTTC.

J is TRBJ1-2 and V is TRBV3-1 (or the pseudogene TRBV3-2), with D possibly being TRBD1 (5 bases). There are 15 residues in the CDR3. V lost 1 base and J 7 bases, leaving 16 bases between the germline ends. Germline values: CDR1 LGHDT, CDR2 YNNKEL (reference sequence). The DNA for the CDR3 is TGTGCCAGCAGCCAAGGGGGTTCAGGGTCGGCTGGCTACACCTTC. It translates to CASSQGGSGSAGYTF.

The V call is TRBV30, the J call TRBJ1-5; possible D gene TRBD1, 5 bases. CDR3 length equals 16 residues. The V end was cut by 2 bases, the J end by 11 bases, with 25 bases between. Germline values: CDR1 GTSNPN, CDR2 SVGIG (reference sequence). CDR3 DNA: TGTGCCTGGAGTCTCTTCGGGGATGGAGGGGATTTAGCCCAGCATTTT. Its translation is CAWSLFGDGGDLAQHF.

The V call is TRBV28, the J call TRBJ1-4; D uncertain. The CDR3 runs to 14 residues. Per the germline V gene, CDR1 is MDHEN and CDR2 is SYDVKM. V lost 2 bases to trimming and J lost 2 bases, with 6 bases between them. The CDR3 spells CASSLRQTNEKLFF. For the CDR3, the DNA is TGTGCCAGCAGTTTACGCCAGACTAATGAAAAACTGTTTTTT.

The chain carries TRBV30 and TRBJ1-2; a weak D match, TRBD1 (5 bases). CDR1 and CDR2 (germline): GTSNPN, SVGIG (reference sequence). The CDR3 length is 13 residues. Deletions cut 3 bases from V and 4 bases from J, with 12 bases between. The CDR3 here is CAWSSGGSYGYTF. In DNA, the CDR3 is TGTGCCTGGAGCTCTGGGGGGAGCTATGGCTACACCTTC.

This chain uses TRBV28 with TRBJ1-1; D is possibly TRBD1 (6 bases). Trimming left V 4 bases short and J 1 base short, with 13 bases between. CDR1 is MDHEN, CDR2 SYDVKM, per germline. There are 15 residues in the CDR3. The CDR3 nucleotides are TGTGCCAGCAGTTCCCCCGGCAGGGGGAACACTGAAGCTTTCTTT. Its translation: CASSSPGRGNTEAFF.

This clone showed up just a few times. The chain combines TRBV11-2 with TRBJ2-3, with 7 bases matching TRBD2. Germline CDR1 reads SGHAT; CDR2 reads FQNNGV. V was pared by 5 bases and J by 0 bases, with 5 bases of the junction left unmatched. This CDR3 is 15 amino acids long. This CDR3 is CASSHVAGSTDTQYF. In DNA form, the CDR3 reads TGTGCCAGCAGCCACGTAGCGGGTAGCACAGATACGCAGTATTTT. Full variable domain (outside the CDR3, taken from reference TRBV11-2 and TRBJ2-3): EAGVAQSPRYKIIEKRQSVAFWCNPISGHATLYWYQQILGQGPKLLIQFQNNGVVDDSQLPKDRFSAERLKGVDSTLKIQPAKLEDSAVYLCASSHVAGSTDTQYFGPGTRLTVL.

The chain is built from TRBV11-3 and TRBJ2-1, with a possible D match to TRBD1 (5 bases). Germline CDR1 and CDR2: SGHNT and YENEEA. This CDR3 has 14 residues. V lost 0 bases, J lost 6 bases, and 9 bases lay in between. As DNA, the CDR3 is TGTGCCAGCAGCTTAGAAGGGGCTTTCAATGAGCAGTTCTTC. Its protein product is CASSLEGAFNEQFF.